This entry describes one TCR beta chain. Its antigen is currently unknown. Profiling relied on immunoSEQ multiplex PCR, and the TCRdb table lists in-frame clones only, not all of them. The data contain roughly 120,000 clones, over 75% of them singletons. Germline V gives CDR1 MNHEY, CDR2 SMNVEV (reference sequence). Trimming removed 7 bases from V and 9 bases from J, with 16 bases in between. The CDR3 is 14 residues long. These data come from a study of OX40 agonist ivuxolimab in advanced cancers. Study-wide background: Partial responses were achieved by three patients, one with hepatocellular carcinoma and two with cutaneous melanoma.

Whole-study findings and limits: Within 6 weeks, CD4+ and CD8+ blood T cells expanded clonally at 0.1 to 3.0 mg/kg. In general, CD8+ T cells held more expanded clones than CD4+ did, on average. Some nonresponders also had low normalized T-cell clonal expansion.

The V and J genes are TRBV27 and TRBJ1-6; D is ambiguous. The TCR comes from an adult with an advanced solid tumor such as melanoma, head and neck, liver or kidney cancer. This sample comprised CD4+ or CD8+ T cells sorted from blood, obtained in a trial of the OX40 agonist ivuxolimab. This chain's CDR3 is CASKERVDLSPLHF. The CDR3 bases are TGTGCCAGCAAGGAGAGGGTAGATCTTTCACCCCTCCACTTT.